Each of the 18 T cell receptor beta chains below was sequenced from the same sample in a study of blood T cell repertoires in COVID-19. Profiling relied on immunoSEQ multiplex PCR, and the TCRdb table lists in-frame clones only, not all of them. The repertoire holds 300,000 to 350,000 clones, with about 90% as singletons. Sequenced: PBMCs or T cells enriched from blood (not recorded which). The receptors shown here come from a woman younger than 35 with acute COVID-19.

Here the CDR3 reads CASSLTSGSDEQYF. CDR3 coding DNA: TGTGCCAGCAGCCTGACTAGCGGGAGTGACGAGCAGTACTTC. The V call is TRBV14, the J call TRBJ2-7; 12 bases line up with TRBD2. The CDR3 runs 14 residues. The V gene end was trimmed by 4 bases and the J gene end by 5 bases; junction bases not matched to a gene: 3. The germline gives CDR1 SGHDN, CDR2 FVKESK.

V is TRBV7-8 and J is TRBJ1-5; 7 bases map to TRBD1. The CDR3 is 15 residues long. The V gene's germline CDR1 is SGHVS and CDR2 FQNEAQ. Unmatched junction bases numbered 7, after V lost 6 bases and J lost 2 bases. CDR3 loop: CASRWGTDGNQPQHF. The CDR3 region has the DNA TGTGCCAGCAGGTGGGGGACAGACGGCAATCAGCCCCAGCATTTT. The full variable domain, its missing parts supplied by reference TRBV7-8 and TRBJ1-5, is GAGVSQSPRYKVAKRGQDVALRCDPISGHVSLFWYQQALGQGPEFLTYFQNEAQLDKSGLPSDRFFAERPEGSVSTLKIQRTQQEDSAVYLCASRWGTDGNQPQHFGDGTRLSIL.

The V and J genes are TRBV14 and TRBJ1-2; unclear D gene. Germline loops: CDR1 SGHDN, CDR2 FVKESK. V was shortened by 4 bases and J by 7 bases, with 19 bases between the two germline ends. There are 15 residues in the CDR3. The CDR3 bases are TGTGCCAGCAGCCCCGGCAGTCTCGGGGAAAGTGGCTACACCTTC. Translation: CASSPGSLGESGYTF.

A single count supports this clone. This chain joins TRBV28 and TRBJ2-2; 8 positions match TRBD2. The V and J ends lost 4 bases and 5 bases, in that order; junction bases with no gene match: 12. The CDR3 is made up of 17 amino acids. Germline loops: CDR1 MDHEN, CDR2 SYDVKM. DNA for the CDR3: TGTGCCAGCAGTTCCCGCCCAGGGGCGGGGGGAACCGGGGAGCTGTTTTTT. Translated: CASSSRPGAGGTGELFF.

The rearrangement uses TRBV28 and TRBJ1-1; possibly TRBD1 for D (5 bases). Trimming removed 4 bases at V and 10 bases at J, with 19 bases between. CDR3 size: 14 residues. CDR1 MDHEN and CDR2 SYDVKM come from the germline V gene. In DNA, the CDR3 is TGTGCCAGCAGTTCCGGGACTACCGGGGGGGGAGCTTTCTTT. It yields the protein CASSSGTTGGGAFF.

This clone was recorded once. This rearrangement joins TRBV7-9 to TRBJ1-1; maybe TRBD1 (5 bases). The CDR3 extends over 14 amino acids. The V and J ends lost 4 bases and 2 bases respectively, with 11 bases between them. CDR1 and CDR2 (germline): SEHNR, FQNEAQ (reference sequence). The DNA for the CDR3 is TGTGCCAGCAGCTGGCCCAGGGAAAACACTGAAGCTTTCTTT. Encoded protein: CASSWPRENTEAFF.

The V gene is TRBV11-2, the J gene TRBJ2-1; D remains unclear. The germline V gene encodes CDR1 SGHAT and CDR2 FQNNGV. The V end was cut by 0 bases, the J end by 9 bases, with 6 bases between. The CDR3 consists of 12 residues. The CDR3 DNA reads TGTGCCAGCAGCTTAGATCTGTTTGAGCAGTTCTTC. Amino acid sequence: CASSLDLFEQFF.

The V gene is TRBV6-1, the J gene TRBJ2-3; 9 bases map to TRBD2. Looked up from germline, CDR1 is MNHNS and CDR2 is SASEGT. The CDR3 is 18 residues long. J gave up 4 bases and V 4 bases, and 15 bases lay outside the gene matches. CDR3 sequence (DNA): TGTGCCAGCAGTGGCACTGCCCCGGGACTAGCATTTCCAGATACGCAGTATTTT. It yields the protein CASSGTAPGLAFPDTQYF.

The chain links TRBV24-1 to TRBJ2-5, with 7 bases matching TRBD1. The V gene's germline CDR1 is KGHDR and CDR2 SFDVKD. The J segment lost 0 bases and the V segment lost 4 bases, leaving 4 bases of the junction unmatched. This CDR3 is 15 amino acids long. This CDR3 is CATSDPTGYQETQYF. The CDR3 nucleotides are TGTGCCACCAGTGACCCGACAGGGTACCAAGAGACCCAGTACTTC.

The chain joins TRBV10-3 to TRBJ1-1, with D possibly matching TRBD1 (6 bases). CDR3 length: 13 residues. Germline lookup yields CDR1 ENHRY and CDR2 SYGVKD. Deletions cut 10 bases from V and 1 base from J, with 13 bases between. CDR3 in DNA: TGTGCCACCTCGCGGACAGAGAACACTGAAGCTTTCTTT. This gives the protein CATSRTENTEAFF.

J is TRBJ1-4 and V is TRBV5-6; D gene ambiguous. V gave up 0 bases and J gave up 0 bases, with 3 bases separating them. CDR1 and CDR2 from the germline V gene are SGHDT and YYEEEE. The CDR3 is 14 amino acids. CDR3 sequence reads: CASSLVTTNEKLFF. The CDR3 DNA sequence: TGTGCCAGCAGCTTGGTCACAACTAATGAAAAACTGTTTTTT.

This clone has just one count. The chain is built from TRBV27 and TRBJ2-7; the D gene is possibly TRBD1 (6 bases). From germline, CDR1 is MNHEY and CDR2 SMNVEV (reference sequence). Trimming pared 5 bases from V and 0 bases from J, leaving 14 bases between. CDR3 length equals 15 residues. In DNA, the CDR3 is TGTGCCAGCAGTCCCCGACAGGTTAGCTCCTACGAGCAGTACTTC. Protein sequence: CASSPRQVSSYEQYF.

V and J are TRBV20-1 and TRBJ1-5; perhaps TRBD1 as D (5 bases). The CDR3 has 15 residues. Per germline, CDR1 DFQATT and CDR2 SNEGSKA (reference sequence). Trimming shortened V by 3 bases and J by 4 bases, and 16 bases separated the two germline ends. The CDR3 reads CSASRRGRGNQPQHF. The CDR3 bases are TGCAGTGCTAGTCGGAGGGGCCGGGGAAATCAGCCCCAGCATTTT.

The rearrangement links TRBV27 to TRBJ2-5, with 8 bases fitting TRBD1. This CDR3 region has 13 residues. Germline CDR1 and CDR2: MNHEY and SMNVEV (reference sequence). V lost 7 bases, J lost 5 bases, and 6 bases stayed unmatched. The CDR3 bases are TGTGCCAGCACCGGACAGGGCTGGGAGACCCAGTACTTC. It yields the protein CASTGQGWETQYF.

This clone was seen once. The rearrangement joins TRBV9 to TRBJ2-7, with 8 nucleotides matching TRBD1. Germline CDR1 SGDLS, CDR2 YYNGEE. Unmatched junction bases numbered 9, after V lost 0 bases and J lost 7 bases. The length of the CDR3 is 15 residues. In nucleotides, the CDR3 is TGTGCCAGCAGCGTAGGAGGGACAGGCTTAATGGAGCAGTACTTC. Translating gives CASSVGGTGLMEQYF.

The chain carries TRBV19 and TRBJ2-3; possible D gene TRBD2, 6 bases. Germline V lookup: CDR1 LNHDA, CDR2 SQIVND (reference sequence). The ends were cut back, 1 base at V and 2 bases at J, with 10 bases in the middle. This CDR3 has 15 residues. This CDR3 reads CASSIGGRDTDTQYF. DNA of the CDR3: TGTGCCAGTAGTATAGGAGGGCGGGACACAGATACGCAGTATTTT.

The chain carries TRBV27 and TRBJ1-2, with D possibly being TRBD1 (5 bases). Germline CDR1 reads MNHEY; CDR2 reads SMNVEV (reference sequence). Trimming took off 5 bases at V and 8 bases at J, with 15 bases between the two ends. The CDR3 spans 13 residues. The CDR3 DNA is TGTGCCAGCAGTCTCCGAGGGGAGGGCGGCTACACCTTC. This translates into CASSLRGEGGYTF.

CDR3 sequence (DNA): TGTGCCAGCAGCCCGGACTCCCGGAGGGGAACTTTCTTT. Its protein product is CASSPDSRRGTFF. V usage is TRBV3-1 (or the pseudogene TRBV3-2) and J usage is TRBJ1-1, with D perhaps TRBD1 (5 bases). The CDR3 is 13 residues long. The V gene's germline CDR1 is LGHDT and CDR2 YNNKEL (reference sequence). Trimming pared 4 bases from V and 12 bases from J, leaving 18 bases between.